This entry lists 6 T cell receptor beta chains sequenced from one sample in a study of T cells in tumors after PD-1 blockade. Libraries were prepared by immunoSEQ multiplex PCR; TCRdb keeps only in-frame clonotypes and omits some of them. The sample holds roughly 15,000 clones, 55% to 70% seen once. Material: tumor tissue, obtained after anti-PD-1 treatment. The receptors come from a human donor with cutaneous squamous cell carcinoma.

This chain links TRBV28 with TRBJ2-7, with 11 bases that match TRBD1. The germline CDR1 and CDR2 sequences are MDHEN and SYDVKM. Trimming removed 3 bases from V and 4 bases from J; junction bases left unmatched: 14. This CDR3 has 18 residues. The CDR3 loop is CASSLGGSTGTGGYEQYF. The CDR3, as DNA: TGTGCCAGCAGTTTGGGAGGATCCACCGGGACAGGGGGTTACGAGCAGTACTTC. Complete variable domain (other parts from reference TRBV28 and TRBJ2-7): DVKVTQSSRYLVKRTGEKVFLECVQDMDHENMFWYRQDPGLGLRLIYFSYDVKMKEKGDIPEGYSVSREKKERFSLILESASTNQTSMYLCASSLGGSTGTGGYEQYFGPGTRLTVT.

A single count supports this clone. The CDR3 loop is CASSSYGGLHQFF. The CDR3 DNA reads TGCGCCAGCAGCTCCTACGGGGGCCTTCACCAGTTCTTC. The chain combines TRBV10-2 with TRBJ2-1; D is perhaps TRBD1 or TRBD2 (6 bases each). Germline V gene data show CDR1 as WSHSY and CDR2 as SAAADI. This CDR3 is built from 13 residues. V was clipped by 6 bases and J by 13 bases, with 19 bases between them.

The rearrangement links TRBV10-3 to TRBJ1-2, with no clear D. The CDR3 extends over 12 amino acids. Germline V gives CDR1 ENHRY, CDR2 SYGVKD. V was clipped by 3 bases and J by 8 bases, with 10 bases between them. The CDR3 DNA follows: TGTGCCATCAGTGACGCTCACGCGGGCTACACCTTC. Translation gives CAISDAHAGYTF.

The V call is TRBV15, the J call TRBJ2-7, with 8 nucleotides matching TRBD1. CDR1 and CDR2 (germline): LNHNV, YYDKDF (reference sequence). Losses at the gene ends were 4 bases for V and 0 bases for J; bases not matched to a gene: 5. The CDR3 sequence is 15 residues long. CDR3 region: CATSIPGTGSYEQYF. DNA of the CDR3: TGTGCCACCAGCATTCCCGGGACAGGCTCCTACGAGCAGTACTTC.

J is TRBJ2-3 and V is TRBV11-2; no clear D gene. V was pared by 3 bases and J by 5 bases, with 12 bases between. Germline V CDR1 and CDR2: SGHAT, FQNNGV. The CDR3 is made up of 14 amino acids. This CDR3 is CASSFGVGLDTQYF. The DNA of the CDR3 is TGTGCCAGCAGCTTTGGGGTAGGATTAGATACGCAGTATTTT.

The chain has TRBV6-6 and TRBJ2-1; 7 bases agree with TRBD1. CDR3 length equals 16 residues. Trimming removed 4 bases from V and 0 bases from J; junction bases left unmatched: 6. Germline values: CDR1 MNHNY, CDR2 SVGAGI (reference sequence). The CDR3 is CASSSDRDSSYNEQFF. Here the CDR3 DNA reads TGTGCCAGCAGTTCCGACCGGGACAGCTCCTACAATGAGCAGTTCTTC.